This T cell receptor beta chain comes out of a study of T cells in Graves' hyperthyroidism and ophthalmopathy. Study in general: Peripheral blood was taken when the disease was first diagnosed, before any treatment began. Study results and caveats: A 13 V-J model separated ophthalmopathy from stable hyperthyroidism. Among thyroid clonotypes expanded above 0.001, most also appeared in blood.

Using RNA transcripts as the source, TCR beta CDR3 regions were amplified. When the TCR CDR3 underwent first-round RT-PCR, the HTBI primer set was used. Each CDR3 protein is one row after TCRdb ran MiXCR on the multiplex PCR reads. The data hold fewer than 700,000 distinct CDR3 sequences, with under 20% observed a single time. Pregnant or lactating patients were excluded, as were those with uncontrolled infection or other autoimmune disease. Germline CDR1 MGHDK, CDR2 SYGVNS. CDR3 length equals 18 residues. The V gene lost 3 bases and the J gene lost 2 bases, with 21 bases spanning the gap. This clonotype was seen more than once but under ten times. Its antigen is not identified.

The chain couples TRBV25-1 to TRBJ2-3; D is perhaps TRBD2 (6 bases). Specimen: blood. This clonotype was obtained from a woman under 30 with Graves' ophthalmopathy. The CDR3 protein is CASSDTGTGGFTTDTQYF. The CDR3, as DNA: TGTGCCAGCAGTGACACCGGGACTGGAGGGTTCACCACAGATACGCAGTATTTT.